The clone carrying this T cell receptor beta chain has at least ten counts. Its antigen is not identified. These data originate in a study of early T cells in non-severe SARS-CoV-2 infection. Study details: Sequencing of unsorted whole blood was done on bulk RNA, leaving chains unpaired. Study results and limitations: Database matching using VDJdb favored anti-spike CD8 responses, with private and CD4 specificities left missing.

Molecules of cDNA were individually given unique molecular identifiers that were attached to them. TCRdb itself ran the 5' RACE reads through MiXCR, one entry per CDR3 protein. The table shows roughly 66,000 distinct CDR3 sequences, with less than 9.5% occurring only once. This TCR was recovered from an adult who was a healthcare worker with PCR-confirmed SARS-CoV-2 infection or an uninfected control (not recorded which). The sequencing input was whole blood.

CDR3: CASSFQGQETQYF. In DNA form, the CDR3 reads TGTGCCAGCAGCTTCCAGGGCCAAGAGACCCAGTACTTC. The chain uses TRBV7-2 and TRBJ2-5, with D possibly TRBD1 on 5 matching bases. CDR3 length: 13 amino acids. The germline V gene encodes CDR1 SGHTA and CDR2 FQGNSA. V was trimmed by 3 bases and J by 1 base, leaving 6 bases between them.